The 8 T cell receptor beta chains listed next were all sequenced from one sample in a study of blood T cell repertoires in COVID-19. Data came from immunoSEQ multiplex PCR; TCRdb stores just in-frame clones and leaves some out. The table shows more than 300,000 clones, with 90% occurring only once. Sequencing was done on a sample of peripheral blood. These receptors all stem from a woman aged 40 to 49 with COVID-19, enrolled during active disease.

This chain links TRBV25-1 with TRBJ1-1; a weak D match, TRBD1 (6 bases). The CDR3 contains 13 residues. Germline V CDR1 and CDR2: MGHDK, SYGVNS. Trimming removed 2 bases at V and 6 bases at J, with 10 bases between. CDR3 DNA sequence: TGTGCCAGCAGTGAAACAGGGCAGGCTGAAGCTTTCTTT. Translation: CASSETGQAEAFF.

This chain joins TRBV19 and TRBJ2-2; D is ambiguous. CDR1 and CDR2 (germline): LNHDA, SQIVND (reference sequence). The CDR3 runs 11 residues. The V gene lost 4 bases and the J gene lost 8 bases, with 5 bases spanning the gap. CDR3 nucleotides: TGTGCCAGTAGTAGTCCGGGGGAGCTGTTTTTT. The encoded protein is CASSSPGELFF.

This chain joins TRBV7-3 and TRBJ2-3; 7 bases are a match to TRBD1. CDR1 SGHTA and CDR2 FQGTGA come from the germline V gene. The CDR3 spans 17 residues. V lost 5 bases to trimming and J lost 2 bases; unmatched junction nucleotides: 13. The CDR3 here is CASSRKTPGTATDTQYF. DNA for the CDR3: TGTGCCAGCAGCCGAAAAACCCCCGGGACAGCCACAGATACGCAGTATTTT. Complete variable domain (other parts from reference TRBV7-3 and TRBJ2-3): GAGVSQTPSNKVTEKGKYVELRCDPISGHTALYWYRQSLGQGPEFLIYFQGTGAADDSGLPNDRFFAVRPEGSVSTLKIQRTERGDSAVYLCASSRKTPGTATDTQYFGPGTRLTVL.

The CDR3 is CATSRSGTGVGEKLFF. The CDR3 coding sequence is TGTGCCACCAGCAGATCCGGGACAGGGGTAGGAGAAAAACTGTTTTTT. This chain links TRBV15 with TRBJ1-4; 10 bases fit TRBD1. V lost 2 bases to trimming and J lost 8 bases; unmatched junction nucleotides: 8. The germline V gene has CDR1 LNHNV and CDR2 YYDKDF (reference sequence). CDR3 length equals 16 residues.

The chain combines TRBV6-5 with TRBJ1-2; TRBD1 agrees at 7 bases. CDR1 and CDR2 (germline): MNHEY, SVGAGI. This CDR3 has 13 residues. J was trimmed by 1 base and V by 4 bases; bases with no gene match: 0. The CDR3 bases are TGTGCCAGCAGTTGGGACAGTAACTATGGCTACACCTTC. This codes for CASSWDSNYGYTF.

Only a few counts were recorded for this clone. The CDR3 DNA sequence: TGTGCCAGCACTTGGAGGGAGTGGACTGAAGCTTTCTTT. It codes for CASTWREWTEAFF. The chain links TRBV12-3 or TRBV12-4 to TRBJ1-1; D is uncertain. CDR3 length: 13 residues. The V end was cut by 7 bases, the J end by 5 bases, with 14 bases between.

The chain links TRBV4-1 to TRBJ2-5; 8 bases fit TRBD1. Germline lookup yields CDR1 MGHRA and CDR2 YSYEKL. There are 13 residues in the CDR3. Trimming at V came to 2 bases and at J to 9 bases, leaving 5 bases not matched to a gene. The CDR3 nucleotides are TGCGCCAGCAGCCAAAACAGGGGGGCGGCCCAGTACTTC. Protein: CASSQNRGAAQYF.

The CDR3 nucleotides are TGTGCCAGCAGCGTTAGCCAGGGGCACAATGAGCAGTTCTTC. This sequence encodes CASSVSQGHNEQFF. V and J are TRBV9 and TRBJ2-1; a weak D match, TRBD1 (6 bases). Trimming took off 2 bases at V and 5 bases at J, with 11 bases between the two ends. Looked up from germline, CDR1 is SGDLS and CDR2 is YYNGEE. This CDR3 is 14 amino acids long.